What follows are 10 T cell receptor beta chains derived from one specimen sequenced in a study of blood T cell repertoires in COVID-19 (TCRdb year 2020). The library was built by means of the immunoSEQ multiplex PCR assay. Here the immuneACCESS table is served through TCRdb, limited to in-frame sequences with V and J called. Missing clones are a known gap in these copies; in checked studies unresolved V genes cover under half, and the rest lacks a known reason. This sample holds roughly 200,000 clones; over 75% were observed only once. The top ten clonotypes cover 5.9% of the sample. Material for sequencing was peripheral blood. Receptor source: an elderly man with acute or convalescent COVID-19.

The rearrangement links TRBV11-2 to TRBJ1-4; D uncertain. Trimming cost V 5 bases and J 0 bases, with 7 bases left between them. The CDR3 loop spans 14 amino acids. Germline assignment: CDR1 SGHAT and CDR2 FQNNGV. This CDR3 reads CASSRSPTNEKLFF. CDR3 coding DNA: TGTGCCAGCAGCCGTAGTCCAACTAATGAAAAACTGTTTTTT.

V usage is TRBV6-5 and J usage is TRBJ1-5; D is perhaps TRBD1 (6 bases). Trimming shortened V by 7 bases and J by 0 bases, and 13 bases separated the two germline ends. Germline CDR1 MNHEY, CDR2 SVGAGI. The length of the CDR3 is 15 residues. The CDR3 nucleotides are TGTGCCAGCAAACGGGGACAATATAGCAATCAGCCCCAGCATTTT. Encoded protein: CASKRGQYSNQPQHF.

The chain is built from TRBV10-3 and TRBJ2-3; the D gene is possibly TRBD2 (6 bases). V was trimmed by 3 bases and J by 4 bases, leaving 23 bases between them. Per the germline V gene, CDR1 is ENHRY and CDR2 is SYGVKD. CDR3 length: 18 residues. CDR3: CAISEGGAKTGSSDTQYF. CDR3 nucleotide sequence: TGTGCCATCAGTGAAGGAGGGGCTAAAACAGGTAGTTCAGATACGCAGTATTTT.

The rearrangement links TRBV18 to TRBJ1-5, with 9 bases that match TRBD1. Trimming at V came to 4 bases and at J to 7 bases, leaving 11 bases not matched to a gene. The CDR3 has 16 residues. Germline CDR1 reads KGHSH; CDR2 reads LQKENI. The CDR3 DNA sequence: TGTGCCAGCTCACGGGCCCCGGGACAGGGCTCGCAGCCCCAGCATTTT. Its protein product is CASSRAPGQGSQPQHF.

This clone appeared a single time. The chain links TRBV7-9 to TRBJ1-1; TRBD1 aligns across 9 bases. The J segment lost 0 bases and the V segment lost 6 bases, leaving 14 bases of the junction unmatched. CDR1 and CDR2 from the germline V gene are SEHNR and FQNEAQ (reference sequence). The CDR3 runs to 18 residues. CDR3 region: CASSVGRDRGNLNTEAFF. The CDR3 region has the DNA TGTGCCAGCAGTGTCGGACGAGACAGGGGGAACCTGAACACTGAAGCTTTCTTT.

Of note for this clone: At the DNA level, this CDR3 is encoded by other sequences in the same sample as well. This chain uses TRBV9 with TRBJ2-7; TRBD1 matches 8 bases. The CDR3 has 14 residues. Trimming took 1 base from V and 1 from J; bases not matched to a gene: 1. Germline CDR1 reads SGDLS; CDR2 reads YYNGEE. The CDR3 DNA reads TGTGCCAGCAGCGTAACAGGGGGGTCCTACGAGCAGTACTTC. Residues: CASSVTGGSYEQYF.

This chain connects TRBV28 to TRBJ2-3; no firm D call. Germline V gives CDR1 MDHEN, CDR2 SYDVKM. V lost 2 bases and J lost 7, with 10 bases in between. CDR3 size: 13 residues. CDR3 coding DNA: TGTGCCAGCAGTTTACCCCAACTCAATACGCAGTATTTT. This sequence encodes CASSLPQLNTQYF. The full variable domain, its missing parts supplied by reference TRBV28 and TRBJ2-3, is DVKVTQSSRYLVKRTGEKVFLECVQDMDHENMFWYRQDPGLGLRLIYFSYDVKMKEKGDIPEGYSVSREKKERFSLILESASTNQTSMYLCASSLPQLNTQYFGPGTRLTVL.

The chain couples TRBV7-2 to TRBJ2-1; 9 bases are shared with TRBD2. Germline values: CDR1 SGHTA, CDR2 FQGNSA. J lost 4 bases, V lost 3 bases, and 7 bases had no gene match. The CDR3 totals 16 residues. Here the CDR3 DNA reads TGTGCCAGCAGCTTCTTGGAGACTAGCGGTTACAATGAGCAGTTCTTC. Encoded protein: CASSFLETSGYNEQFF.

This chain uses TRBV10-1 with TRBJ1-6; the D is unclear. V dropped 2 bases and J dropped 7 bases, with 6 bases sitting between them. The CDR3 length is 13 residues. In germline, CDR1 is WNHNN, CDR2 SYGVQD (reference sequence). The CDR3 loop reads CASSEQINSPLHF. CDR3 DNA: TGCGCCAGCAGTGAGCAAATCAATTCACCCCTCCACTTT.

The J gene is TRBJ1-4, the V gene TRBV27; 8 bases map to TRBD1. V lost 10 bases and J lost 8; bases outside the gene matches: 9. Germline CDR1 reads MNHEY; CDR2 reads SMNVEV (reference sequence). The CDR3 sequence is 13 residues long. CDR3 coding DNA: TGTGCCACCAGAAATACAGGGGGGGAAAAACTGTTTTTT. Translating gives CATRNTGGEKLFF.